This T cell receptor beta chain was recorded in a study of T cells in localized non-small cell lung cancer. Libraries were prepared by immunoSEQ multiplex PCR; TCRdb keeps only in-frame clonotypes and omits some of them. The sample consists of 2,500 or so clones, approximately 40% of them appearing once. The CDR3 spans 16 residues. The V end lost 0 bases, the J end lost 0 bases, and 10 bases lay between the germline ends. Germline V gene sequence: CDR1 LNHDA, CDR2 SQIVND (reference sequence). The specimen comprised lymph node tissue, sampled before any cancer treatment. The chain uses TRBV19 and TRBJ2-3; D may be TRBD2 (6 bases). The sequence derives from a male donor aged 60 or over with stage II squamous cell lung carcinoma. The CDR3 DNA is TGTGCCAGTAGTATAGACGGAGGGGTTAGCACAGATACGCAGTATTTT. This gives the protein CASSIDGGVSTDTQYF.